A selection of T cell receptor beta chains follows, all from one sample in a study of blood T cell repertoires in COVID-19. The protocol was immunoSEQ multiplex PCR, while the TCRdb copy is restricted to in-frame clones and leaves out a portion. The data show a few hundred thousand clones, almost 90% seen once. The sample comprised peripheral blood. The receptors shown here come from a woman aged 60 to 75 with COVID-19, enrolled during active disease. CDR3s leave out the opening cysteine and the closing phenylalanine or tryptophan. D genes are given only for firm matches.

D	V	J	CDR3
.	TRBV5-4	TRBJ1-1	ASSLANRWDTEAF
.	TRBV4-3	TRBJ1-1	ASSQESGAPNTEAF
.	TRBV3-1/TRBV3-2	TRBJ1-1	ASSLDIRANTEAF
.	TRBV4-1	TRBJ1-1	ASSQDPFGMNTEAF
TRBD1	TRBV29-1	TRBJ1-2	SADRGTYGYT
TRBD1	TRBV15	TRBJ2-7	ATSPGQGFHEQY
.	TRBV7-2	TRBJ1-1	ASSLAGRGVAF
TRBD1	TRBV18	TRBJ2-1	ASSADRDGEQF
.	TRBV6-5	TRBJ1-1	ASSYQGLNTEAF
TRBD1	TRBV7-2	TRBJ1-5	ASRGGPNQPQH
TRBD1	TRBV7-9	TRBJ1-6	ASSLQGQPGNSPLH
TRBD1	TRBV6-2/TRBV6-3	TRBJ2-3	ASSGLGQVTDTQY
.	TRBV6-5	TRBJ1-5	ASRSSKREQPQH
.	TRBV6-2/TRBV6-3	TRBJ1-5	ASSSRGRQPQH
TRBD1	TRBV27	TRBJ1-2	ASSPDRGGYGYT
.	TRBV6-5	TRBJ1-6	ASSQEGANSSPLH
.	TRBV18	TRBJ1-4	ASSLTVPHEKLF
TRBD2	TRBV9	TRBJ2-1	ASSVTGTSADEQF
.	TRBV19	TRBJ1-1	ASSIGGLNTEAF
.	TRBV19	TRBJ1-3	ASSSSGVRGNTIY
TRBD1	TRBV7-2	TRBJ1-5	ASSVQGAPPQH
TRBD1	TRBV5-1	TRBJ2-3	ASSLDDRDGDTQY
TRBD1	TRBV19	TRBJ1-2	ASSIEWDRNYYGYT
.	TRBV27	TRBJ1-3	ASKATGTGNTIY
TRBD1	TRBV5-6	TRBJ1-6	ASSLRFGDSGNSPLH
TRBD2	TRBV5-6	TRBJ2-1	ASSLVGGANEQF
.	TRBV7-2	TRBJ1-6	ASSPRAGLNNSPLH
.	TRBV29-1	TRBJ2-7	SAGGVLGTYEQY
TRBD1	TRBV19	TRBJ1-2	ASRPTGDGTNYGYT
.	TRBV5-1	TRBJ1-1	ASSLEGHLNTEAF
TRBD1	TRBV19	TRBJ2-2	ASRGTGVAGELF
.	TRBV11-2	TRBJ1-2	ASSLTPVVNYGYT
.	TRBV5-1	TRBJ2-7	ASSLKSKRGRIG
.	TRBV4-1	TRBJ1-1	ASSQVGVAMNTEAF
.	TRBV7-7	TRBJ2-5	ASSLAYRGGEETQY
.	TRBV6-6	TRBJ2-3	ASSYRQSTDTQY
.	TRBV4-3	TRBJ1-3	ASSQELLSQGYVGNTIY
.	TRBV11-2	TRBJ1-1	ASSLEGVGTEAF
.	TRBV7-9	TRBJ2-1	ASSPPAGWRGGNEQF
.	TRBV14	TRBJ2-1	ASSQEWSNEQF
TRBD1	TRBV6-5	TRBJ1-6	ASSYGTGGNSPLH
TRBD1	TRBV3-1/TRBV3-2	TRBJ1-3	ASSQLRDRGLGNTIY
.	TRBV20-1	TRBJ2-1	SAAPRSEQF
.	TRBV11-2	TRBJ2-2	ASSSLADGELF
.	TRBV4-1	TRBJ1-6	ASSQDRGPSPLH
TRBD1	TRBV6-2/TRBV6-3	TRBJ1-5	ASSRRRAGGWQPQH
TRBD2	TRBV27	TRBJ2-3	ASSERGPQDTQY
TRBD1	TRBV18	TRBJ1-1	ASSPPGQGANTEAF
.	TRBV15	TRBJ2-5	ATSRDGPENQETQY
.	TRBV7-9	TRBJ2-3	ASSLTGKKDTQY
TRBD2	TRBV11-2	TRBJ2-2	ASSLGLAAGELF
TRBD1	TRBV9	TRBJ1-2	ASSVGTGKEAGYT
TRBD1	TRBV7-2	TRBJ1-3	ASSLGGTGKAGNTIY
.	TRBV7-9	TRBJ1-1	ASSFAGDTEAF